A selection of T cell receptor beta chains follows, all from one sample in a study of Graves' ophthalmopathy and Graves' hyperthyroidism. TCRdb itself ran the multiplex PCR reads through MiXCR, one entry per CDR3 protein. The data hold around 1.1 million distinct CDR3 sequences, with about 40% observed a single time. The specimen sequenced was peripheral blood or thyroid tissue (not recorded which). Source of these receptors: an adult man with Graves' hyperthyroidism. Both conserved end residues are part of each CDR3. D genes are given only for firm matches. For some rows the clone size is stated as once, few or many, or as a class when expanded; others skip it.

TRBD1	many	TRBV5-1	TRBJ2-2	TGCGCCAGCAGTGAAGGGGGCTCGTCCGGGGAGCTGTTTTTT	CASSEGGSSGELFF
NA	NA	TRBV29-1	TRBJ2-7	TGCAGCAGTTACGGGGCAGCCAAGCAGTACTTC	CSSYGAAKQYF
NA	few	TRBV12-3/TRBV12-4	TRBJ1-1	TGTGCCAGCAGCCGCCCTACAGCAGGGAGGATTGAGGCTGAAGCTTTCTTT	CASSRPTAGRIEAEAFF
NA	many	TRBV7-6	TRBJ2-2	TGTGCCAGCACCCAAAGAGCCACCGGGGAGCTGTTTTTT	CASTQRATGELFF
TRBD1	NA	TRBV10-2	TRBJ2-7	TGTGCCAGCAGAAACAGGGGGCGCGTCTACGAGCAGTACTTC	CASRNRGRVYEQYF
NA	NA	TRBV10-3	TRBJ2-7	TGTGCCATCAGTCTTGAGTGGGGGGACCCAGGAGGGAACGAGCAGTACTTC	CAISLEWGDPGGNEQYF
NA	NA	TRBV5-6	TRBJ2-7	TGTGCCAGCAGCCCCCGGGGGAGGATAGCGGTCATGTACGAGCAGTACTTC	CASSPRGRIAVMYEQYF
NA	many	TRBV14	TRBJ1-6	TGTGCCAGCAGCCAAGATCGCACAGGTTATTCACCCCTCCACTTT	CASSQDRTGYSPLHF
TRBD1	NA	TRBV10-3	TRBJ1-1	TGTGCCAGCAGGCATGGGACAGGGTACCCGAACACTGAAGCTTTCTTT	CASRHGTGYPNTEAFF
NA	many	TRBV19	TRBJ2-7	TGTGCCAGTAGTCATCGAATCTCGTACGAGCAGTACTTC	CASSHRISYEQYF
NA	NA	TRBV2	TRBJ2-7	TGTGCCAGCAGTGCCGTCCGTGGCCGTTACTCCTGCGAGCAGTACTTC	CASSAVRGRYSCEQYF
NA	NA	TRBV29-1	TRBJ2-1	TGCAGCGTCACACGGGGCAATGAGCAGTTCTTC	CSVTRGNEQFF
NA	many	TRBV19	TRBJ2-7	TGTGCCAGTAGTACCAAGGGAGGCTCTACCTACGAGCAGTACTTC	CASSTKGGSTYEQYF
NA	many	TRBV20-1	TRBJ1-2	TGCAGCCTAAGAGCCAACTATGGCTACACCTTC	CSLRANYGYTF
NA	NA	TRBV29-1	TRBJ1-2	TGCAGCTTAGTTTCGGGGTATGGCTACACCTTC	CSLVSGYGYTF